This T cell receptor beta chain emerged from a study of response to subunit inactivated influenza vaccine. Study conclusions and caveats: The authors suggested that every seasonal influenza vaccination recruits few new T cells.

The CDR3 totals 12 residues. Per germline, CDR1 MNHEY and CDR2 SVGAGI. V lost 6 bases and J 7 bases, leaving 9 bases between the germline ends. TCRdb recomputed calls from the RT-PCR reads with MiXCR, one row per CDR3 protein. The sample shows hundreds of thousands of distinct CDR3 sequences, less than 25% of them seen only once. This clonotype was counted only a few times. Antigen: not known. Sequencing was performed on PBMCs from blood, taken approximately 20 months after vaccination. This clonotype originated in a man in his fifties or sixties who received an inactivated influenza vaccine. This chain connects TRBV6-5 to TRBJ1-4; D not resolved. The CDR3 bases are TGTGCCAGCAGAACGATAGGTGAAAAACTGTTTTTT. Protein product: CASRTIGEKLFF.